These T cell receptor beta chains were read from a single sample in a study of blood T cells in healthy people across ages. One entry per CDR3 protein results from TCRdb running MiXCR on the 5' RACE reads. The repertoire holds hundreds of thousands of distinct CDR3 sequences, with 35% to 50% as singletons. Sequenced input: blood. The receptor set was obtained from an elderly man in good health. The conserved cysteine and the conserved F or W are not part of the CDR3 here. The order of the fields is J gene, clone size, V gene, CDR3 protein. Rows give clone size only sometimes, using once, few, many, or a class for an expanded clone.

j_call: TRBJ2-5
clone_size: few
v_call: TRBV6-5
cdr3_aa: ASRRTGGTQY

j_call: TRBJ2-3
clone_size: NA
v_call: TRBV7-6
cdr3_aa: ASSLDPGQGDVTDTQY

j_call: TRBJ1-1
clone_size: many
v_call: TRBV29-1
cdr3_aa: SVTGAADTEAF

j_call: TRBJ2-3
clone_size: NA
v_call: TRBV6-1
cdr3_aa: ASSEAAQGMGTQY

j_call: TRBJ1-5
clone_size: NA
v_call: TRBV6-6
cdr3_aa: ASRGQGVTQPQH

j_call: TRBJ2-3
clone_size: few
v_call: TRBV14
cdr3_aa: ASSPMTRGNPSTDTQY

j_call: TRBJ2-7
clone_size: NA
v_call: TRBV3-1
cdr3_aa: ASSSGTAATYEQY

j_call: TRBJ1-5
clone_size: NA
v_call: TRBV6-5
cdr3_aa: ASSVSGVNQPQH

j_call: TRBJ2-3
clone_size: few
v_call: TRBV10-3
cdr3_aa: ATRQGTSTDTQY

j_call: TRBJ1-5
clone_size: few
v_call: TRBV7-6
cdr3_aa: ASSPDPGNQPQH

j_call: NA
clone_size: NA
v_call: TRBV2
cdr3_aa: ASSSSAGQTYEQY

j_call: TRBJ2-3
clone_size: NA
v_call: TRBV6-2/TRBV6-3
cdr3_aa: ASSYPGLAGAGDTQY

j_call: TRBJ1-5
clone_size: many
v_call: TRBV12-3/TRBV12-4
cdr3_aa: ASSRNQPQH

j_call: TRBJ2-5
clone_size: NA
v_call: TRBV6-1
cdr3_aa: ASNYDRGRETQY

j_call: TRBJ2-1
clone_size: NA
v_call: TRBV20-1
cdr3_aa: SAITGQEQF

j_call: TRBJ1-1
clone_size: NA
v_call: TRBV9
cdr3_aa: ASSASGAMNTEAF

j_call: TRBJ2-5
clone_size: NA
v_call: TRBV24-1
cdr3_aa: ATSGLAGVGEQY

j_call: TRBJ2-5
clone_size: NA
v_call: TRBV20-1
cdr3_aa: SASEPGTVLETQY

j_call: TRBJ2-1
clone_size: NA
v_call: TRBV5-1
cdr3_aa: ASSLVVAGAYNEQF

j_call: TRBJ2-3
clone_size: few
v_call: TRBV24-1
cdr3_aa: ATSRTGGGAGDTQY

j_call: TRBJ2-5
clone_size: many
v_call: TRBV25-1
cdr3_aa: ASSELAGMSWAQY

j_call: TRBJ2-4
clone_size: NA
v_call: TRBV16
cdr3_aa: ASSPNIAKNIQY

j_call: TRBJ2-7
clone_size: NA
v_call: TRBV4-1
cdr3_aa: ASSQETSSYEQY

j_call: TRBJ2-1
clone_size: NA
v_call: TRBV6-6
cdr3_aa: ASSRGQGAGNEQF

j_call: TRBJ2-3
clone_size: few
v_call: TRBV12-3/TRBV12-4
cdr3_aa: ASSSNRGGRTDTQY

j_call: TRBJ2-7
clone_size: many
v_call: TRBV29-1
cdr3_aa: SVEGNYEQY

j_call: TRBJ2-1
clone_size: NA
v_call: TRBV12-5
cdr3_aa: ASGLAGLPSNEQF

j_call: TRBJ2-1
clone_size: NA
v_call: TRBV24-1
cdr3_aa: ATSDRHDRDRYNEQF

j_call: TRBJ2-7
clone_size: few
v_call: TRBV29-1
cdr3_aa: SVAGTNKANEQY

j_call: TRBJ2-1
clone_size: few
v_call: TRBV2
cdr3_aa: ASSRDRRASGSKNEQF

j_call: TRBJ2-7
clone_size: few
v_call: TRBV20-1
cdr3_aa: SASPGTGSGVHEQY

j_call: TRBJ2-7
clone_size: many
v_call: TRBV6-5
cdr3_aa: ASSYSAPMERATPYEQY

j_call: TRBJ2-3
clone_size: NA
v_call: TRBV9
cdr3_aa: ASSVSGSSTDTQY

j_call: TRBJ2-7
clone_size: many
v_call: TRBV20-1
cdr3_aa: SAVDILTGLGYEQY